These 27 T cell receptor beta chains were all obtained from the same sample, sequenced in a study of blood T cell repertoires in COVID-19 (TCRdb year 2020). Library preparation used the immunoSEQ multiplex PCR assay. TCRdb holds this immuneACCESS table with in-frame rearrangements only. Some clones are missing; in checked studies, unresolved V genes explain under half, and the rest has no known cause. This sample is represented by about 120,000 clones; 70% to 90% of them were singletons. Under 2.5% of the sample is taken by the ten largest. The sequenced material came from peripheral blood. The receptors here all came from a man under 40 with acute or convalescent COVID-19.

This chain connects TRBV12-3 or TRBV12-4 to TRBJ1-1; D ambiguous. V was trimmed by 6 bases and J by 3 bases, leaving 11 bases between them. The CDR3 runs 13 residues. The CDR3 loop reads CASSLMRDTEAFF. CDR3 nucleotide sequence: TGTGCCAGCAGCCTTATGAGGGACACTGAAGCTTTCTTT.

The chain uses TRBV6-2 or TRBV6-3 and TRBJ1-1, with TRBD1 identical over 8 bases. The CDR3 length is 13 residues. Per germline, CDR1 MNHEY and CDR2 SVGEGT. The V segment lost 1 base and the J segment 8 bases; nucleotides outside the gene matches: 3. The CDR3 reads CASSYFQGAEAFF. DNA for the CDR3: TGTGCCAGCAGTTACTTCCAGGGGGCGGAAGCTTTCTTT.

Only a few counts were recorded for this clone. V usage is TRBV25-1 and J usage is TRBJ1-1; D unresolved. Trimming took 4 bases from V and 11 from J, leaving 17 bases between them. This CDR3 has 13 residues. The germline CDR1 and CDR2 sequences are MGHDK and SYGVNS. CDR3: CASSAGEGLRAFF. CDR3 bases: TGTGCCAGCAGTGCTGGAGAGGGTCTTAGGGCTTTCTTT.

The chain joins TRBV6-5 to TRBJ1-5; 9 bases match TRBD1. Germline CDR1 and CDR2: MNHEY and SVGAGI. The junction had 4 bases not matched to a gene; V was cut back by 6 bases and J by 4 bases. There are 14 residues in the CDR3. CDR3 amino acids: CASSPGTGNQPQHF. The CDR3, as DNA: TGTGCCAGCAGCCCCGGGACAGGGAATCAGCCCCAGCATTTT.

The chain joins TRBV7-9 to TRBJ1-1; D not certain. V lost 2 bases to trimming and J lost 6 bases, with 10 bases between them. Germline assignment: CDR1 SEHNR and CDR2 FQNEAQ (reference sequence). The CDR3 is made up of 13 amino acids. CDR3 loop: CASSLRGGAEAFF. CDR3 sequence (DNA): TGTGCCAGCAGCTTACGGGGTGGGGCTGAAGCTTTCTTT.

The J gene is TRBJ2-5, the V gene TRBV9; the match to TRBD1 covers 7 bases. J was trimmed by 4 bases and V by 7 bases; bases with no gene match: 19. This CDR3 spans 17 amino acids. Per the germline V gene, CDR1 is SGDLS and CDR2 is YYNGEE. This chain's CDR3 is CASGRRQGGGSRETQYF. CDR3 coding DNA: TGTGCCAGCGGACGGCGACAGGGCGGTGGATCGAGAGAGACCCAGTACTTC.

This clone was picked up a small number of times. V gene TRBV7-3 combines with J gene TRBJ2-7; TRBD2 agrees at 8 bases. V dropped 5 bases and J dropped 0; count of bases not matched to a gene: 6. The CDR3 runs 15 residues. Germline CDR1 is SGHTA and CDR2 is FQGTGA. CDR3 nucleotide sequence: TGTGCCAGCAGCCCCGGGGGGGGGATCTCCTACGAGCAGTACTTC. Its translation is CASSPGGGISYEQYF.

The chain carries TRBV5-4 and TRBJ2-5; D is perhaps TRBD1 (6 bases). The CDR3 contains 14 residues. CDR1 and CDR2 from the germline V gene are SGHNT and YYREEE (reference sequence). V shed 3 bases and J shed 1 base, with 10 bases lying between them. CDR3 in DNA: TGTGCCAGCAGCTCCGGACAGTCCCAAGAGACCCAGTACTTC. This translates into CASSSGQSQETQYF.

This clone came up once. CDR3 nucleotides: TGTGCCAGCAGCGGACCCGGGAGTAGCTATGGCTACACCTTC. Protein: CASSGPGSSYGYTF. The rearrangement uses TRBV9 and TRBJ1-2; no definite D call. The CDR3 is made up of 14 amino acids. Trimming took off 3 bases at V and 4 bases at J, with 13 bases between the two ends. Germline V lookup: CDR1 SGDLS, CDR2 YYNGEE. Together with reference TRBV9 and TRBJ1-2, the CDR3 gives the full variable domain: DSGVTQTPKHLITATGQRVTLRCSPRSGDLSVYWYQQSLDQGLQFLIQYYNGEERAKGNILERFSAQQFPDLHSELNLSSLELGDSALYFCASSGPGSSYGYTFGSGTRLTVV.

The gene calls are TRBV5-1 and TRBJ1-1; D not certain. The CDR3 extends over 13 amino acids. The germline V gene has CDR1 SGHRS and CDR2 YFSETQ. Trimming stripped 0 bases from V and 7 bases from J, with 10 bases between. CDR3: CASSLAQDFEAFF. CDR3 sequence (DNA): TGCGCCAGCAGCTTGGCGCAGGACTTTGAAGCTTTCTTT.

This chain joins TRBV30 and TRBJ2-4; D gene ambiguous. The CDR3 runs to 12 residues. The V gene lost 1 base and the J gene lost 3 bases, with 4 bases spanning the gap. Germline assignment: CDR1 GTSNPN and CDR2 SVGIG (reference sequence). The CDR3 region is CAWSGYKNIQYF. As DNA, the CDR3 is TGTGCCTGGAGTGGCTACAAAAACATTCAGTACTTC.

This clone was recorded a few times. The CDR3 region has the DNA TGTGCCAGTAGTACCACGCGGGGACAGGGGAATCAGCCCCAGCATTTT. This encodes CASSTTRGQGNQPQHF. The chain has TRBV19 and TRBJ1-5, with 10 bases fitting TRBD1. Trimming at V came to 4 bases and at J to 4 bases, leaving 7 bases not matched to a gene. CDR3 size: 16 residues. Germline CDR1 is LNHDA and CDR2 is SQIVND (reference sequence).

DNA for the CDR3: TGTGCCAGCAATCAGGGGAACACTGAAGCTTTCTTT. Translation gives CASNQGNTEAFF. This chain joins TRBV12-3 or TRBV12-4 and TRBJ1-1; D is perhaps TRBD1 (5 bases). The CDR3 loop spans 12 amino acids. Trimming cost V 7 bases and J 1 base, with 7 bases left between them.

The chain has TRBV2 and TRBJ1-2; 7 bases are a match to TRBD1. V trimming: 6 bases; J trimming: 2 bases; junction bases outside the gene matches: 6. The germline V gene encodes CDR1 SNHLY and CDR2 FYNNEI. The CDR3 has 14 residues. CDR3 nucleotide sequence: TGTGCCAGCAGCCGGGGGGGACAGAACTATGGCTACACCTTC. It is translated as CASSRGGQNYGYTF.

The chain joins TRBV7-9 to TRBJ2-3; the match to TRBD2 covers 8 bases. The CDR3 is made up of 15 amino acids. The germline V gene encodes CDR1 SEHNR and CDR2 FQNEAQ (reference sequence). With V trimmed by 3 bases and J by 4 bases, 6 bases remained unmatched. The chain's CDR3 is CASSFQSGGADTQYF. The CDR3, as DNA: TGTGCCAGCAGCTTCCAATCGGGGGGGGCAGATACGCAGTATTTT.

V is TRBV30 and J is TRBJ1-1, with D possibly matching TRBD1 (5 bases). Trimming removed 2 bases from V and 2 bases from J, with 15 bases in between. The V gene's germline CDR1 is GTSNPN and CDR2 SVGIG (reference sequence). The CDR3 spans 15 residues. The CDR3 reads CAWSSFGHLNTEAFF. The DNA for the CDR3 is TGTGCCTGGAGTAGTTTCGGACACCTTAACACTGAAGCTTTCTTT.

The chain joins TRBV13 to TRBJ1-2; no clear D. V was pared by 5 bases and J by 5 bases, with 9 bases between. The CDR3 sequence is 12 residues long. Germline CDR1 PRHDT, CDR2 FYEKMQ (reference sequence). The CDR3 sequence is CASSAERYGYTF. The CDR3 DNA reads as TGTGCCAGCAGCGCTGAGCGATATGGCTACACCTTC.

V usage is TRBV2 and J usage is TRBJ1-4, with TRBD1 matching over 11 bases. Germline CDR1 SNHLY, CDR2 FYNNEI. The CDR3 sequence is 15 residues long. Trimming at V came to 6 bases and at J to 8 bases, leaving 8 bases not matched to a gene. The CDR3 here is CASRLGQGAGEKLFF. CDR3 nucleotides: TGTGCCAGCAGACTCGGACAGGGGGCTGGAGAAAAACTGTTTTTT.

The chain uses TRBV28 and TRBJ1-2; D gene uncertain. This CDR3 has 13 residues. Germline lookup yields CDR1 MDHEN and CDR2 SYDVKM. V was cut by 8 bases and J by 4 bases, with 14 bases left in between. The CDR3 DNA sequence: TGTGCCAGCCACTCCCCTTCCTTCTATGGCTACACCTTC. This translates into CASHSPSFYGYTF.

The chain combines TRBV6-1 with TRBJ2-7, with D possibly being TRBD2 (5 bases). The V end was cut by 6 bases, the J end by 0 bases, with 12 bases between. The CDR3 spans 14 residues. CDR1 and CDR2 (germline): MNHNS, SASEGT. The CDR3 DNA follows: TGTGCCAGCAGCTCAGCGGAGAGCTCCTACGAGCAGTACGTC. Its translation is CASSSAESSYEQYV.

CDR3: CASSEVLGLAGTYNEQFF. The CDR3 nucleotides are TGTGCCAGCAGTGAAGTGCTCGGCCTAGCGGGGACATACAATGAGCAGTTCTTC. This chain connects TRBV6-1 to TRBJ2-1; TRBD2 matches at 9 bases. The germline gives CDR1 MNHNS, CDR2 SASEGT. This CDR3 has 18 residues. V shed 1 base and J 4 bases; nucleotides not matched to a gene: 11.

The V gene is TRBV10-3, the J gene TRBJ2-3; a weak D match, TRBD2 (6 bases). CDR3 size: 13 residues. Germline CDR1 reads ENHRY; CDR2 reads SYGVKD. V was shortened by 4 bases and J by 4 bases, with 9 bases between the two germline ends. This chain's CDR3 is CAISGGNPDTQYF. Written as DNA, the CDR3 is TGTGCCATCAGTGGCGGGAACCCAGATACGCAGTATTTT.

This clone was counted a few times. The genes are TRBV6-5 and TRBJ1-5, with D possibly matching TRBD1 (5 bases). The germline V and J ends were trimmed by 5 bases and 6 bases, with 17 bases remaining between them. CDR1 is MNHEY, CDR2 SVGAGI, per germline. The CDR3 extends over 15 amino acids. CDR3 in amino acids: CASSPQGGGGQPQHF. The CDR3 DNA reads TGTGCCAGCAGTCCTCAGGGCGGTGGCGGTCAGCCCCAGCATTTT.

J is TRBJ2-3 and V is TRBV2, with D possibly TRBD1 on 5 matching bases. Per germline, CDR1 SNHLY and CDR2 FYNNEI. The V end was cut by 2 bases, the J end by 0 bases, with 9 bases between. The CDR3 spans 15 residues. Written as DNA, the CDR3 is TGTGCCAGCAGTGAACAGGGCTCGAGCACAGATACGCAGTATTTT. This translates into CASSEQGSSTDTQYF.

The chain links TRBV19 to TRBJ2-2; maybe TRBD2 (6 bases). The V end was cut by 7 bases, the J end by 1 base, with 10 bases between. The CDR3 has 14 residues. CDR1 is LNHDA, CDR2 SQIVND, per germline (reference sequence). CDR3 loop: CASNNGGNTGELFF. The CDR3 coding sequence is TGTGCCAGTAACAACGGGGGGAACACCGGGGAGCTGTTTTTT.

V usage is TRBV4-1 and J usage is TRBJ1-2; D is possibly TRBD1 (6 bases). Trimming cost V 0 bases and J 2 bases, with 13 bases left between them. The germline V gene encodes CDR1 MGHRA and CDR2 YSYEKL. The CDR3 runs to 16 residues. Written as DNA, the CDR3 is TGCGCCAGCAGCCAAGAGGACAGACCGAACAACTATGGCTACACCTTC. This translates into CASSQEDRPNNYGYTF.

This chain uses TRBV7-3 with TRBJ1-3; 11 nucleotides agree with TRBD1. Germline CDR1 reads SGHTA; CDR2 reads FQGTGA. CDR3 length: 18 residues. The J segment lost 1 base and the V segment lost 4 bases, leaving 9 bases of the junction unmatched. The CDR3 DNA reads TGTGCCAGCAGCTACCCCGGACAGGGGGCGATTTCTGGAAACACCATATATTTT. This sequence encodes CASSYPGQGAISGNTIYF.